These 25 T cell receptor beta chains were sequenced from one sample in a study of cytomegalovirus exposure and HLA in healthy donors. 60 Vbeta and 13 Jbeta primers were used in PCR. Here immunoSEQ multiplex PCR was the method, and the copy in TCRdb shows in-frame clones only, minus some. In the table there are tens of thousands of clones, roughly 78% of which are singletons. The sequenced material came from PBMCs. All receptors come from a man aged 35-49 years in good health and CMV-seronegative.

On this clone itself: A much larger clone is a single base away; this may be a read error. The chain carries TRBV2 and TRBJ2-6, with D unclear. There are 15 residues in the CDR3. The V end lost 2 bases, the J end lost 0 bases, and 5 bases lay between the germline ends. The germline V gene has CDR1 SNHLY and CDR2 FYNNEI. The CDR3 sequence is CASSETGSGANVLTF. The CDR3, as DNA: TGTGCCAGCAGTGAAACGGGCTCTGGGGCCAACGTCCTGACTTTC.

This clone was found many times. The chain links TRBV15 to TRBJ2-7; the match to TRBD2 covers 7 bases. Trimming at V came to 8 bases and at J to 0 bases, leaving 4 bases not matched to a gene. Germline V gene data show CDR1 as LNHNV and CDR2 as YYDKDF (reference sequence). The CDR3 is made up of 13 amino acids. As DNA, the CDR3 is TGTGCCACCGGGGGAGGGGACTCCTACGAGCAGTACTTC. Its translation: CATGGGDSYEQYF.

In this sample, this clone turned up once. CDR3 in DNA: TGTGCCAGCAGCCCCAAACTAGCGGGGGGGAGCTCCTACAATGAGCAGTTCTTC. Protein sequence: CASSPKLAGGSSYNEQFF. This chain links TRBV7-9 with TRBJ2-1; 13 bases line up with TRBD2. The CDR3 sequence is 18 residues long. Germline CDR1 reads SEHNR; CDR2 reads FQNEAQ (reference sequence). Losses at the gene ends were 5 bases for V and 0 bases for J; bases not matched to a gene: 7.

This chain links TRBV18 with TRBJ2-7; no firm D call. V was pared by 2 bases and J by 3 bases, with 11 bases between. Germline-derived CDR1 and CDR2 are KGHSH and LQKENI. There are 14 residues in the CDR3. The CDR3 DNA is TGTGCCAGCTCACCAGTAGAACGAAACTACGAGCAGTACTTC. Residues: CASSPVERNYEQYF.

The chain employs TRBV27 and TRBJ2-5; 8 nucleotides line up with TRBD1. Matching the DNA end better, TRBJ2-7 makes the J call doubtful. This CDR3 region has 14 residues. Germline-derived CDR1 and CDR2 are MNHEY and SMNVEV (reference sequence). The DNA for the CDR3 is TGTGCCAGCAGTCGAAAGGACAGGGAATACGAGCAGTACTTC. It is translated as CASSRKDREYEQYF.

The J gene is TRBJ1-1, the V gene TRBV6-5; D call uncertain. This CDR3 region has 14 residues. Trimming pared 4 bases from V and 6 bases from J, leaving 15 bases between. Germline CDR1 is MNHEY and CDR2 is SVGAGI. CDR3 region: CASSSPTGKAEAFF. CDR3 coding DNA: TGTGCCAGCAGTTCCCCGACGGGGAAAGCTGAAGCTTTCTTT.

CDR3 residues: CASSTGTGVLQETQYF. DNA of the CDR3: TGTGCCAGCAGTACTGGGACAGGGGTCCTCCAAGAGACCCAGTACTTC. The chain employs TRBV2 and TRBJ2-5, with TRBD1 matching over 10 bases. The CDR3 covers 16 residues. Germline V CDR1 and CDR2: SNHLY, FYNNEI. Trimming took 5 bases from V and 1 from J; bases not matched to a gene: 7.

This clone was seen a few times. This chain links TRBV5-1 with TRBJ2-7, with TRBD1 identical over 9 bases. The germline gives CDR1 SGHRS, CDR2 YFSETQ. The CDR3 is 14 amino acids. V shed 5 bases, J shed 1 base, and the junction held 4 bases outside the gene matches. The CDR3 sequence is CASRAGTGSYEQYF. Here the CDR3 DNA reads TGCGCCAGCAGGGCCGGGACAGGGTCCTACGAGCAGTACTTC.

The sample holds one count of this clone. V and J are TRBV7-3 and TRBJ2-3; 8 bases agree with TRBD2. Germline V gene sequence: CDR1 SGHTA, CDR2 FQGTGA. The ends lost 8 bases at V and 2 bases at J; junction bases unmatched: 6. There are 14 residues in the CDR3. CDR3 sequence (DNA): TGTGCCAGCTCGTTGCGGGGGGACACAGATACGCAGTATTTT. It yields the protein CASSLRGDTDTQYF. Based on the CDR3 plus reference TRBV7-3 and TRBJ2-3, the full variable domain is GAGVSQTPSNKVTEKGKYVELRCDPISGHTALYWYRQSLGQGPEFLIYFQGTGAADDSGLPNDRFFAVRPEGSVSTLKIQRTERGDSAVYLCASSLRGDTDTQYFGPGTRLTVL.

The rearrangement uses TRBV5-4 and TRBJ2-7; 7 bases map to TRBD2. CDR1 is SGHNT, CDR2 YYREEE, per germline (reference sequence). CDR3 length: 16 amino acids. Germline trimming cut 4 bases from V and 4 bases from J; bases unmatched to any gene: 14. The CDR3 DNA reads TGTGCCAGCAGCCCCAAAATGGGCGGGAGTCCTTACGAGCAGTACTTC. Translated, it gives CASSPKMGGSPYEQYF.

The chain carries TRBV9 and TRBJ2-5, with TRBD1 as a possible D gene (5 bases). The germline V gene has CDR1 SGDLS and CDR2 YYNGEE. Trimming shortened V by 0 bases and J by 4 bases, and 7 bases separated the two germline ends. The CDR3 contains 13 residues. The CDR3 protein is CASSVVRGETQYF. In DNA form, the CDR3 reads TGTGCCAGCAGCGTAGTTAGGGGAGAGACCCAGTACTTC.

The chain employs TRBV5-1 and TRBJ2-7, with a tentative D call TRBD1 (6 bases). Deletions cut 0 bases from V and 0 bases from J, with 16 bases between. Germline V gene data show CDR1 as SGHRS and CDR2 as YFSETQ. The CDR3 runs to 17 residues. The CDR3 region has the DNA TGCGCCAGCAGCTTGGGCCTCCAGGGGTCCCACTCCTACGAGCAGTACTTC. It is translated as CASSLGLQGSHSYEQYF.

V and J are TRBV27 and TRBJ1-5; D possibly corresponds to TRBD1 (5 bases). CDR1 is MNHEY, CDR2 SMNVEV, per germline (reference sequence). This CDR3 is built from 18 residues. Trimming shortened V by 8 bases and J by 6 bases, and 29 bases separated the two germline ends. CDR3 sequence (DNA): TGTGCCAGCCGGTCCAGGACCCTCCCTCAGGGTTTAGGTCAGCCCCAGCATTTT. It codes for CASRSRTLPQGLGQPQHF.

This clone was seen a few times. One end of the junction varies from germline; a read error may be responsible. V usage is TRBV7-9 and J usage is TRBJ2-1; TRBD2 matches 8 bases. This CDR3 has 16 amino acids. CDR1 is SEHNR and CDR2 is FQNEAQ in the germline V gene (reference sequence). CDR3 sequence (DNA): TGTTCCAGCAGCCCTGGACTAGCCGCCGTGGAGGATGAGCAGTTCTTC. It yields the protein CSSSPGLAAVEDEQFF.

V and J are TRBV6-1 and TRBJ1-3, with D uncertain. The CDR3 loop spans 11 amino acids. Germline V gives CDR1 MNHNS, CDR2 SASEGT. Trimming stripped 11 bases from V and 4 bases from J, with 9 bases between. The CDR3 here is CASTSGNTIYF. Written as DNA, the CDR3 is TGTGCCTCAACTTCCGGAAACACCATATATTTT.

The chain is built from TRBV19 and TRBJ2-7; the match to TRBD1 covers 8 bases. The CDR3 is 14 amino acids. Losses at the gene ends were 3 bases for V and 2 bases for J; bases not matched to a gene: 3. Germline V gene lookup returns CDR1 LNHDA and CDR2 SQIVND (reference sequence). CDR3 bases: TGTGCCAGTAGTATGGGACAGGAGGCCTACGAGCAGTACTTC. This translates into CASSMGQEAYEQYF.

This chain connects TRBV2 to TRBJ2-7, with D possibly being TRBD2 (6 bases). The CDR3 loop spans 17 amino acids. V was shortened by 6 bases and J by 4 bases, with 25 bases between the two germline ends. Germline V gene lookup returns CDR1 SNHLY and CDR2 FYNNEI. The DNA of the CDR3 is TGTGCCAGCAGCCCCCGAGCAGGCGGGGCCTCGGGTTACGAGCAGTACTTC. This sequence encodes CASSPRAGGASGYEQYF.

The V call is TRBV7-6, the J call TRBJ2-3, with 9 bases matching TRBD2. The CDR3 loop spans 16 amino acids. V was pared by 1 base and J by 4 bases, with 6 bases of the junction left unmatched. Germline CDR1 and CDR2: SGHVS and FNYEAQ. The CDR3 DNA follows: TGTGCCAGCAGCTTAGAAGCGGGGGGCCGCGCAGATACGCAGTATTTT. Translated, it gives CASSLEAGGRADTQYF.

J is TRBJ2-3 and V is TRBV6-1; the match to TRBD1 covers 8 bases. J gave up 2 bases and V 8 bases, and 9 bases lay outside the gene matches. This CDR3 is 15 amino acids long. Germline CDR1 reads MNHNS; CDR2 reads SASEGT. The CDR3 is CASGPDRGSTDTQYF. CDR3 in DNA: TGTGCCAGCGGACCTGACAGGGGATCCACAGATACGCAGTATTTT.

This clone has only a few counts. The rearrangement links TRBV6-1 to TRBJ2-7; TRBD2 is a possible D gene (6 bases). This CDR3 spans 14 amino acids. Germline lookup yields CDR1 MNHNS and CDR2 SASEGT. Trimming shortened V by 3 bases and J by 4 bases, and 13 bases separated the two germline ends. For the CDR3, the DNA is TGTGCCAGCAGTGACGGCTTCGGGGGATACGAGCAGTACTTC. Protein: CASSDGFGGYEQYF.

The chain carries TRBV11-2 and TRBJ1-2; 7 bases agree with TRBD1. Germline lookup yields CDR1 SGHAT and CDR2 FQNNGV. Trimming cost V 5 bases and J 4 bases; bases outside gene matches: 10. The CDR3 contains 15 residues. The CDR3 nucleotides are TGTGCCAGCAGCACCCACAGGGGACCCGCCTATGGCTACACCTTC. Amino acid sequence: CASSTHRGPAYGYTF.

The chain couples TRBV5-5 to TRBJ1-4; 10 bases are a match to TRBD1. CDR1 is SGHKS, CDR2 YYEKEE, per germline (reference sequence). The length of the CDR3 is 17 residues. Trimming at V came to 3 bases and at J to 10 bases, leaving 15 bases not matched to a gene. The CDR3 DNA is TGTGCCAGCAGCTCGGCCGGGACAGGGGATTCTATTGGAAAACTGTTTTTT. Its protein is CASSSAGTGDSIGKLFF.

V usage is TRBV10-3 and J usage is TRBJ1-1; D unclear. The V and J ends lost 0 bases and 2 bases respectively, with 10 bases between them. Germline values: CDR1 ENHRY, CDR2 SYGVKD. CDR3 length: 15 residues. As DNA, the CDR3 is TGTGCCATCAGTGAGTCGCAAGGAGTTAACACTGAAGCTTTCTTT. It yields the protein CAISESQGVNTEAFF.

The chain recombines TRBV6-1 with TRBJ2-7; the D gene is possibly TRBD1 (5 bases). The germline V gene has CDR1 MNHNS and CDR2 SASEGT. Trimming cost V 1 base and J 1 base, with 11 bases left between them. The CDR3 consists of 15 residues. The CDR3 region is CASSEVQRGSYEQYF. The CDR3 DNA reads as TGTGCCAGCAGTGAAGTACAAAGGGGATCCTACGAGCAGTACTTC.

This clone was seen a few times. V gene TRBV7-9 combines with J gene TRBJ2-5, with unresolved D. Trimming removed 1 base at V and 7 bases at J, with 13 bases between. CDR1 is SEHNR and CDR2 is FQNEAQ in the germline V gene (reference sequence). CDR3 length: 14 amino acids. The CDR3 DNA follows: TGTGCCAGCAGCTTAGACCAAAGCCTATGGACCCAGTACTTC. It translates to CASSLDQSLWTQYF.